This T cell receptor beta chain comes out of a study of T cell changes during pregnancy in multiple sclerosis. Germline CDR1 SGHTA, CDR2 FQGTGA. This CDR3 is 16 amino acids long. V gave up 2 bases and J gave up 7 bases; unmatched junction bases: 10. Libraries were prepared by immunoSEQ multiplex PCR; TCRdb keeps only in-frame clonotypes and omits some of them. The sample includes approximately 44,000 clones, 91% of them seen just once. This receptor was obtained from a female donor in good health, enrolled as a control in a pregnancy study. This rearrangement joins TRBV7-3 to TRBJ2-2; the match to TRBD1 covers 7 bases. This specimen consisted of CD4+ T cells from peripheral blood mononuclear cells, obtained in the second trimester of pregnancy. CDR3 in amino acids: CASSLLQGKGLGELFF. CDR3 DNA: TGTGCCAGCAGCTTACTACAGGGGAAAGGGCTCGGGGAGCTGTTTTTT.